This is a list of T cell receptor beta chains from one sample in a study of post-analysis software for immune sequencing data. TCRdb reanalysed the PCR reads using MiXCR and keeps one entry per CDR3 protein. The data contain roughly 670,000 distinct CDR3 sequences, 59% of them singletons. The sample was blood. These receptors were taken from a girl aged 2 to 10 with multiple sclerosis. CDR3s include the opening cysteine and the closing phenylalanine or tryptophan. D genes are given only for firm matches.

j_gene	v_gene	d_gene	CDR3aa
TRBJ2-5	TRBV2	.	CASSEARPGAGETQYF
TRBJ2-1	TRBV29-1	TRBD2	CSVEDTLAGDDYEQFF
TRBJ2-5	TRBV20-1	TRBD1	CSATPGQLKETQYF
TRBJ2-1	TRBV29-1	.	CSVDPEYNEQFF
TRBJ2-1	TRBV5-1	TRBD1	CASTTGGAFPSHNEQFF
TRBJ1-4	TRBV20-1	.	CSVGDWDSNEKLFF
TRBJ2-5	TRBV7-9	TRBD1	CASSLGDREFQETQYF
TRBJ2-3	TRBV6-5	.	CASSSLRAGAGYTQYF
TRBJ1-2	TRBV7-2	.	CASSLVSGFYGYTF
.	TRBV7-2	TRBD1	CASSLERGTGNYEQYF
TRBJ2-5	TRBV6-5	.	CASILGETQYF
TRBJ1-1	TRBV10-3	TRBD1	CAISGYRGEAEAFF
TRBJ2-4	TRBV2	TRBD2	CASESPGLAEYF
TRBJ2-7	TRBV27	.	CASSLSIMRGIPYEQYF
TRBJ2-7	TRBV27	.	CASSSYRGGYEQYF
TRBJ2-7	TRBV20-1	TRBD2	CSASRTRDYEQYF
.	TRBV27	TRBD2	CASRSRTSAYQETQYF
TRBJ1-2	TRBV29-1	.	CSAGQENYGYTF
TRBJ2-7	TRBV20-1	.	CSARVLSNVYEQYF
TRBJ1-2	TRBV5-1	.	CASSQDNSGANYGYTF
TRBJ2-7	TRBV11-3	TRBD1	CASSKGDRGYEQYF
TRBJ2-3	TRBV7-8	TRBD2	CASNLGSSGGADTQYF
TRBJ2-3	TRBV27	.	CASSSSDRIHTDTQYF
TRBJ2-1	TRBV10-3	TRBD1	CASKTGGTEQFF
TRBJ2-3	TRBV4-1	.	CASSQLGPTQYF
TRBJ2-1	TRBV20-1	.	CSARDARYNEQFF
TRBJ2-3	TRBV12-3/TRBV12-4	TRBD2	CASSLLAGSASTDAQYF
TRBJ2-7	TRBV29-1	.	CSVEGRNEQYF
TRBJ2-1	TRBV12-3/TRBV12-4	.	CAGSRRGRVGNEQFF
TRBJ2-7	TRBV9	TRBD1	CASSASGTGFYEQYF
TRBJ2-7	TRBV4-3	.	CASSQDQRVCTGYAYEQYF
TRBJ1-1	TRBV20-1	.	CSASTQRPVGTEAFF
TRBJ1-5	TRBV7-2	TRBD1	CASSLGSPGQGGWHF
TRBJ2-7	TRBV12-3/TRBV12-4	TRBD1	CASSLRGTGAVLNEQYF
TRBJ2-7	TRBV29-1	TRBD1	CSVETGGYNEQYF
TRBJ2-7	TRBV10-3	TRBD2	CATETSGGSYEQYF
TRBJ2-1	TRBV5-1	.	CASSLRTRDSPLFEQFF
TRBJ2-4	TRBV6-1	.	CASSPSHPALLAKNIQYF
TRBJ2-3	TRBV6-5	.	CASREGADTQYF
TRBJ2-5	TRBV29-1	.	CSVDEILAYQETQYF
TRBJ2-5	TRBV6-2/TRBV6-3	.	CASSYSSRGLAKPPETQYF
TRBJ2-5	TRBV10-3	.	CACGGEISETQYF
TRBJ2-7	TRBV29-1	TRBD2	CSVESGGSRGEQYF
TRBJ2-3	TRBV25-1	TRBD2	CASSDIAGLSTDTQYF
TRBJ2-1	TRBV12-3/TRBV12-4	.	CASSPETSYVSHEQFF
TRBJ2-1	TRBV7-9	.	CASSLPRGADYNEQFF
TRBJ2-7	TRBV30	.	CAWSANTIYEQYF
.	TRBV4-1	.	CASSQDVSLAGEQYF
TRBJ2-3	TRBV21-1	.	CASSKRNRQGGDTQYF
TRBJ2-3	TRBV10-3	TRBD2	CAISNLRAGAFSDTQYF